This entry lists 14 T cell receptor beta chains sequenced from one sample in a study of blood T cells in healthy people across ages. It was with a sample-barcoded 5' primer and a J-beta primer mix that a second PCR of roughly 7 to 11 cycles was run. TCRdb independently ran MiXCR on the 5' RACE reads; one entry per CDR3 protein. Found here are around 620,000 distinct CDR3 sequences, 27% of them singletons; the top ten hold under 20%. Sequenced: blood. Source of these receptors: a woman in her seventies in good health.

This chain connects TRBV20-1 to TRBJ2-1, with 7 bases identical to TRBD1. The CDR3 extends over 12 amino acids. Germline V CDR1 and CDR2: DFQATT, SNEGSKA (reference sequence). The V gene end was trimmed by 8 bases and the J gene end by 10 bases; junction bases not matched to a gene: 11. The CDR3 DNA sequence: TGCAGTACTATTCGACCAGGGGGAGAGCAGTTCTTC. This gives the protein CSTIRPGGEQFF.

This clonotype came up a few times. The rearrangement joins TRBV5-6 to TRBJ2-4, with D perhaps matching TRBD1 (6 bases). V shed 0 bases and J shed 8 bases, with 15 bases lying between them. Germline lookup yields CDR1 SGHDT and CDR2 YYEEEE. This CDR3 contains 15 residues. The CDR3 DNA is TGTGCCAGCAGCTTGGCCAAAGGGGGATTGTACATTCAGTACTTC. Encoded protein: CASSLAKGGLYIQYF.

The chain carries TRBV29-1 and TRBJ2-1; 11 positions match TRBD1. Germline values: CDR1 SQVTM, CDR2 ANQGSEA. V gave up 4 bases and J gave up 5 bases; unmatched junction bases: 4. There are 14 residues in the CDR3. The CDR3 bases are TGCAGCGTTGGGGACAGGGGGATGGACAATGAGCAGTTCTTC. As protein: CSVGDRGMDNEQFF.

Details on this clonotype: The germline gene is not matched at one end of the junction; a read error may be the cause. V usage is TRBV5-1 and J usage is TRBJ1-1; no definite D call. CDR3 length: 15 residues. CDR1 is SGHRS and CDR2 is YFSETQ in the germline V gene. In DNA, the CDR3 is TGCGCCAGCAGTACGGATCCCGTTGGGAACACTGGAGCTTTCTTT. Its translation is CASSTDPVGNTGAFF.

The chain joins TRBV20-1 to TRBJ2-3, with D uncertain. This CDR3 is built from 14 residues. Per germline, CDR1 DFQATT and CDR2 SNEGSKA (reference sequence). V was pared by 6 bases and J by 0 bases, with 13 bases between. CDR3 in DNA: TGCAGTGCCTTTGACTCCTCTAGCACAGATACGCAGTATTTT. Translated: CSAFDSSSTDTQYF.

CDR3 nucleotides: TGCGCCAGCAGCCAAGTTGTGGCGGGGGGTTTCTACGAGCAGTACTTC. Residues: CASSQVVAGGFYEQYF. The rearrangement uses TRBV4-3 and TRBJ2-7; 8 bases line up with TRBD2. The CDR3 loop spans 16 amino acids. V was clipped by 1 base and J by 3 bases; unmatched bases: 8. Germline values: CDR1 LGHNA, CDR2 YSLEER.

The J gene is TRBJ1-4, the V gene TRBV20-1; D might be TRBD1 (5 bases). This CDR3 region has 14 residues. Trimming pared 6 bases from V and 4 bases from J, leaving 15 bases between. Germline CDR1 and CDR2: DFQATT and SNEGSKA (reference sequence). DNA of the CDR3: TGCAGTGCCTCAGGGCCTCCGGATAATGAAAAACTGTTTTTT. It encodes CSASGPPDNEKLFF.

This clonotype occurred a few times. The chain combines TRBV20-1 with TRBJ2-1; D call uncertain. CDR3 size: 16 residues. Trimming took 1 base from V and 0 from J, leaving 13 bases between them. Germline CDR1 DFQATT, CDR2 SNEGSKA (reference sequence). Written as DNA, the CDR3 is TGCAGTGCTAGAGCTTGGAGTGTGAGCTCCTACAATGAGCAGTTCTTC. Protein sequence: CSARAWSVSSYNEQFF.

The rearrangement uses TRBV7-2 and TRBJ1-1; TRBD1 might be the D (5 bases). CDR1 SGHTA and CDR2 FQGNSA come from the germline V gene. V was shortened by 3 bases and J by 4 bases, with 15 bases between the two germline ends. This CDR3 has 15 residues. CDR3 nucleotides: TGTGCCAGCAGCTTCGCCGCTCGGGGGGGCACTGAAGCTTTCTTT. Translating gives CASSFAARGGTEAFF.

The chain couples TRBV29-1 to TRBJ2-4; tentatively, D is TRBD1 or TRBD2 (5 bases each). CDR1 is SQVTM, CDR2 ANQGSEA, per germline. V was trimmed by 3 bases and J by 1 base, leaving 16 bases between them. The CDR3 sequence is 16 residues long. CDR3 nucleotides: TGCAGCGTTGAGGGAGCAGGGAGCCACGCCAAAAACATTCAGTACTTC. It specifies CSVEGAGSHAKNIQYF.

This clonotype was recorded a few times. The CDR3, as DNA: TGTGCCAGCAGCTTAGACATCTTAGATGAGGCCCCGAGCTCTGGAAACACCATATATTTT. Residues: CASSLDILDEAPSSGNTIYF. The rearrangement uses TRBV11-2 and TRBJ1-3; D call uncertain. This CDR3 contains 20 residues. V lost 0 bases and J 0 bases, leaving 21 bases between the germline ends. Germline loops: CDR1 SGHAT, CDR2 FQNNGV.

This clonotype was counted between two and nine times. The chain couples TRBV9 to TRBJ2-5; D perhaps matches TRBD2 (7 bases). CDR3 length: 15 residues. Trimming shortened V by 6 bases and J by 5 bases, and 20 bases separated the two germline ends. Germline CDR1 and CDR2: SGDLS and YYNGEE. In nucleotides, the CDR3 is TGTGCCAGCAACCGCGGGGGCTCTCGAGGGGAGACCCAGTACTTC. Amino acids: CASNRGGSRGETQYF.

V gene TRBV27 combines with J gene TRBJ2-3; 8 bases map to TRBD1. V gave up 8 bases and J gave up 1 base; unmatched junction bases: 8. The length of the CDR3 is 15 residues. Germline V lookup: CDR1 MNHEY, CDR2 SMNVEV (reference sequence). The CDR3 bases are TGTGCCAGCCTGAAAGGGACAGGCGGCACAGATACGCAGTATTTT. Its protein product is CASLKGTGGTDTQYF.

This clonotype was seen a handful of times. The chain combines TRBV6-2 or TRBV6-3 with TRBJ2-5; D perhaps matches TRBD2 (6 bases). From germline, CDR1 is MNHEY and CDR2 SVGEGT. V was shortened by 3 bases and J by 4 bases, with 15 bases between the two germline ends. This CDR3 region has 15 residues. CDR3 region: CASSYNIGSPETQYF. DNA for the CDR3: TGTGCCAGCAGTTATAACATCGGGAGCCCAGAGACCCAGTACTTC.